The present T cell receptor (beta chain) was sequenced within a study of vaccination and CD4 T cells after COVID-19. About the study: Overlapping SARS-CoV-2, HCoV-NL63, HCoV-OC43 and HCoV-229E spike peptides were used to stimulate cells.

The CDR3 has 13 residues. V lost 8 bases to trimming and J lost 1 base, with 8 bases between them. Germline V gene sequence: CDR1 SGHTA, CDR2 FQGTGA. Sequence data for DNA of cultured CD4+ T cells were generated by the Oncomine TCR Beta short-read assay. TCRdb fed the PCR reads into MiXCR, producing one record per CDR3 protein. Of some 11,000 distinct CDR3 sequences in the sample, approximately 50% were seen once. Noted treatment: roughly ten-day PBMC culture with coronavirus spike peptide pools or control peptides (ViraFEST assay). Half-medium changes with fresh IL-2 medium occurred on days 3 and 7. Comment on this clonotype: Its antigen is not identified.

Whole-study findings and limits: Counts of SARS-CoV-2-reactive clonotypes had a median that went from roughly 21 to 40, a nonsignificant change.

The rearrangement links TRBV7-3 to TRBJ2-2; the D is unclear. Material: CD4+ T cells from blood, cultured in vitro. The receptor's source is a human donor who had recovered from COVID-19. The CDR3 nucleotides are TGTGCCAGCGGTGTCAGGAACACCGGGGAGCTGTTTTTT. Amino acid sequence: CASGVRNTGELFF.